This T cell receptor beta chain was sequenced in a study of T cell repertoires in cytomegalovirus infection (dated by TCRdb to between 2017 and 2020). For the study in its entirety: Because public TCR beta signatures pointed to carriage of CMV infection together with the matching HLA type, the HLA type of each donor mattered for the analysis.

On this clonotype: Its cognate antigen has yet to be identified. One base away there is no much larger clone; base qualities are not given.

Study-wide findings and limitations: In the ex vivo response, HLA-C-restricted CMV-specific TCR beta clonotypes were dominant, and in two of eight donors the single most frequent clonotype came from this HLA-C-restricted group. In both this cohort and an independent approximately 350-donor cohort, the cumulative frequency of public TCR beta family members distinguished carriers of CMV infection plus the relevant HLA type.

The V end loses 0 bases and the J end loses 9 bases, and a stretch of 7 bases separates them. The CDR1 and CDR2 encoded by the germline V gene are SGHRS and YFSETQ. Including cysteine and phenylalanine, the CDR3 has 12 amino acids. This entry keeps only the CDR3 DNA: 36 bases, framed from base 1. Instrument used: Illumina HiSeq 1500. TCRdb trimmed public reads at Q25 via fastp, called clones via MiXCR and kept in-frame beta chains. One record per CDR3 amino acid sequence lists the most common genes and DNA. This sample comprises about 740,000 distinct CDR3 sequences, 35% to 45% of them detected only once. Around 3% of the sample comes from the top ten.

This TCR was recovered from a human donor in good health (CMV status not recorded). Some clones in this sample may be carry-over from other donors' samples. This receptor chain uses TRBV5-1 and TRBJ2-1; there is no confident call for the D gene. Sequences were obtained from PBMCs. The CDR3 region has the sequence CASSLVLPEQFF. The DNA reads TGCGCCAGCAGCTTGGTACTCCCTGAGCAGTTCTTC. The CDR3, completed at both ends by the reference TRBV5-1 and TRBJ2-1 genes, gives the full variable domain KAGVTQTPRYLIKTRGQQVTLSCSPISGHRSVSWYQQTPGQGLQFLFEYFSETQRNKGNFPGRFSGRQFSNSRSEMNVSTLELGDSALYLCASSLVLPEQFFGPGTRLTVL.